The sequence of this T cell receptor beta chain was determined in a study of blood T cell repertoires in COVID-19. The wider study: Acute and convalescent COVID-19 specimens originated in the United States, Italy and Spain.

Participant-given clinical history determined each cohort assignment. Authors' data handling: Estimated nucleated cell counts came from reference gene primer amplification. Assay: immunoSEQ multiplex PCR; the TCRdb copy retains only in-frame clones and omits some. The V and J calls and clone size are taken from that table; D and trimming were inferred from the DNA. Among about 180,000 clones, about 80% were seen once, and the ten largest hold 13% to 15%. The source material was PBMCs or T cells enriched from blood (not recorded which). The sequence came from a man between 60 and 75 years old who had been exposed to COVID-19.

The DNA of the CDR3 is TGTGCCAGCAGCTCAGGGATCCTCCAAGAGACCCAGTACTTC. Amino acid sequence: CASSSGILQETQYF. The chain employs TRBV7-9 and TRBJ2-5, with D possibly being TRBD1 (5 bases). The CDR3 consists of 14 residues. Germline V lookup: CDR1 SEHNR, CDR2 FQNEAQ (reference sequence). V was trimmed by 4 bases and J by 1 base, leaving 10 bases between them.